The TCR beta chain under discussion was sequenced for a study of T cell responses to AZD1222 COVID-19 vaccine. Sequenced by immunoSEQ multiplex PCR; TCRdb stores in-frame clones only, minus some. The sample carries roughly 160,000 clones, roughly 86% recorded once. Germline assignment: CDR1 MNHNS and CDR2 SASEGT. The V segment lost 3 bases and the J segment 3 bases; nucleotides outside the gene matches: 3. The CDR3 is 14 amino acids. Material: peripheral blood, obtained on day 0 of AZD1222 vaccination. The receptor's source is an adult in good health. The chain links TRBV6-1 to TRBJ2-7, with 9 bases that match TRBD1. Here the CDR3 reads CASSDMGQGYEQYF. CDR3 DNA sequence: TGTGCCAGCAGTGATATGGGACAGGGCTACGAGCAGTACTTC.